These 26 T cell receptor beta chains were all obtained from the same sample, sequenced in a study of Ad26.COV2.S vaccination and SARS-CoV-2 variants. The treatment here: 15 to 20 received Ad26.COV2.S at low or high dose, single or two shots; roughly five received placebo; per-sample allocation not given. Day 63 after the first injection of vaccine or placebo was the sampling time. TCRdb's copy holds only in-frame clones and misses some; the assay was immunoSEQ multiplex PCR. The data contain hundreds of thousands of clones, roughly 91% of them seen just once; the ten biggest clones take up approximately 5%. The sample here was peripheral blood, taken in a trial of Ad26.COV2.S vaccine versus placebo. These receptors all come from a person aged 18-65 years who received the Ad26.COV2.S COVID-19 vaccine or a placebo.

This rearrangement joins TRBV9 to TRBJ1-2, with 10 bases aligning to TRBD1. This CDR3 comprises 15 residues. V shed 0 bases and J 4 bases; nucleotides not matched to a gene: 3. Looked up from germline, CDR1 is SGDLS and CDR2 is YYNGEE. CDR3 sequence: CASSVGQGARYGYTF. CDR3 DNA: TGTGCCAGCAGCGTAGGACAGGGGGCGCGCTATGGCTACACCTTC.

The chain couples TRBV6-6 to TRBJ2-1, with TRBD1 matching 10 bases. Per the germline V gene, CDR1 is MNHNY and CDR2 is SVGAGI (reference sequence). V dropped 6 bases and J dropped 4; count of bases not matched to a gene: 9. The CDR3 spans 16 residues. The CDR3 protein is CASSRPGQGVYNEQFF. The CDR3 coding sequence is TGTGCCAGCAGCCGCCCCGGACAGGGGGTATACAATGAGCAGTTCTTC.

The chain carries TRBV19 and TRBJ2-7, with D tentatively TRBD1 (6 bases). The V and J ends lost 4 bases and 2 bases respectively, with 27 bases between them. The CDR3 consists of 19 residues. The germline gives CDR1 LNHDA, CDR2 SQIVND (reference sequence). The CDR3 region has the DNA TGTGCCAGTAGTACCCTATCCGTCGGTCAGGGGAAAAAACCCTACGAGCAGTACTTC. Translating it yields CASSTLSVGQGKKPYEQYF.

This chain joins TRBV9 and TRBJ2-7; 9 nucleotides match TRBD2. The CDR3 consists of 15 residues. The ends lost 0 bases at V and 2 bases at J; junction bases unmatched: 3. Per the germline V gene, CDR1 is SGDLS and CDR2 is YYNGEE. The CDR3, as DNA: TGTGCCAGCAGCGTAGAGGCGGGAGGGCCCTACGAGCAGTACTTC. This translates into CASSVEAGGPYEQYF.

This chain uses TRBV7-6 with TRBJ2-7, with TRBD2 matching 9 bases. The germline V gene encodes CDR1 SGHVS and CDR2 FNYEAQ. Trimming took 5 bases from V and 2 from J; bases not matched to a gene: 4. The CDR3 consists of 14 residues. DNA for the CDR3: TGTGCCAGCAGCCTGACTAGCGGAGCCTACGAGCAGTACTTC. Translating it yields CASSLTSGAYEQYF. The full variable domain, completed using reference TRBV7-6 and TRBJ2-7, is GAGVSQSPRYKVTKRGQDVALRCDPISGHVSLYWYRQALGQGPEFLTYFNYEAQQDKSGLPNDRFSAERPEGSISTLTIQRTEQRDSAMYRCASSLTSGAYEQYFGPGTRLTVT.

V and J are TRBV29-1 and TRBJ1-2; TRBD1 is a possible D gene (5 bases). V lost 3 bases and J 8 bases, leaving 10 bases between the germline ends. Germline V gene data show CDR1 as SQVTM and CDR2 as ANQGSEA. This CDR3 comprises 11 residues. DNA for the CDR3: TGCAGCGTTGATGGGGCGGAAGGCTACACCTTC. Residues: CSVDGAEGYTF. The full variable domain, completed using reference TRBV29-1 and TRBJ1-2, is SAVISQKPSRDICQRGTSLTIQCQVDSQVTMMFWYRQQPGQSLTLIATANQGSEATYESGFVIDKFPISRPNLTFSTLTVSNMSPEDSSIYLCSVDGAEGYTFGSGTRLTVV.

V usage is TRBV27 and J usage is TRBJ1-1; D possibly corresponds to TRBD1 (5 bases). The CDR3 extends over 13 amino acids. V lost 8 bases to trimming and J lost 0 bases, with 10 bases between them. From germline, CDR1 is MNHEY and CDR2 SMNVEV (reference sequence). CDR3 bases: TGTGCCAGCCGGGGGGTCATGAACACTGAAGCTTTCTTT. It specifies CASRGVMNTEAFF.

The chain joins TRBV28 to TRBJ2-5; TRBD2 matches at 10 bases. CDR3 length equals 15 residues. J was trimmed by 4 bases and V by 5 bases; bases with no gene match: 7. Germline lookup yields CDR1 MDHEN and CDR2 SYDVKM. The CDR3 sequence is CASSSGRARGETQYF. The CDR3 nucleotides read TGTGCCAGCAGTAGCGGGAGGGCCCGGGGAGAGACCCAGTACTTC.

The V call is TRBV11-1, the J call TRBJ2-7, with D perhaps given as TRBD1 or TRBD2 (5 bases each). Germline V gene sequence: CDR1 SGHAT, CDR2 FQDESV (reference sequence). The CDR3 covers 14 residues. The V and J ends lost 0 bases and 3 bases respectively, with 9 bases between them. This CDR3 is CASSLAGDGYEQYF. For the CDR3, the DNA is TGTGCCAGCAGCTTAGCCGGGGACGGCTACGAGCAGTACTTC.

The chain recombines TRBV6-6 with TRBJ1-4; weak D call: TRBD1 (6 bases). The CDR3 is 14 amino acids. V was clipped by 6 bases and J by 5 bases, with 13 bases between them. From germline, CDR1 is MNHNY and CDR2 SVGAGI (reference sequence). The CDR3 here is CASRLTGSNEKLFF. CDR3 nucleotide sequence: TGTGCCAGCAGACTCACAGGGTCCAATGAAAAACTGTTTTTT.

As to this clone: The same CDR3 is also encoded by other DNA sequences in this sample. The gene calls are TRBV9 and TRBJ2-7; TRBD2 might be the D (6 bases). This CDR3 spans 13 amino acids. With 2 bases removed from V and 4 bases from J, the gap between germline ends came to 10 bases. Germline V gives CDR1 SGDLS, CDR2 YYNGEE. The CDR3: CASSVGTSYEQYF. CDR3 sequence (DNA): TGTGCCAGCAGCGTCGGGACTTCTTACGAGCAGTACTTC.

The chain has TRBV27 and TRBJ1-1, with 8 bases identical to TRBD1. Germline V CDR1 and CDR2: MNHEY, SMNVEV (reference sequence). This CDR3 has 16 amino acids. Trimming cost V 4 bases and J 4 bases; bases outside gene matches: 11. CDR3: CASSSEGTGRATEAFF. The CDR3 nucleotides are TGTGCCAGCAGTTCGGAGGGGACAGGCAGGGCCACTGAAGCTTTCTTT.

The CDR3 DNA follows: TGTGCCAGCAGGCTCCCAACACGGGTGAACACTGAAGCTTTCTTT. Protein sequence: CASRLPTRVNTEAFF. The chain joins TRBV28 to TRBJ1-1; D is unclear. Trimming pared 6 bases from V and 0 bases from J, leaving 14 bases between. CDR1 MDHEN and CDR2 SYDVKM come from the germline V gene. This CDR3 has 15 amino acids.

V is TRBV3-1 (or the pseudogene TRBV3-2) and J is TRBJ2-1; tentatively, D is TRBD1 (5 bases). The CDR3 spans 16 residues. Germline-derived CDR1 and CDR2 are LGHDT and YNNKEL (reference sequence). Trimming removed 1 base from V and 3 bases from J, with 13 bases in between. The CDR3 is CASSQGQKGNYNEQFF. The CDR3 region has the DNA TGTGCCAGCAGCCAAGGACAGAAAGGGAACTACAATGAGCAGTTCTTC.

The rearrangement links TRBV24-1 to TRBJ2-3, with a weak D call TRBD2 (6 bases). The CDR3 has 14 amino acids. The germline gives CDR1 KGHDR, CDR2 SFDVKD. Trimming took off 7 bases at V and 4 bases at J, with 14 bases between the two ends. The CDR3 region has the DNA TGTGCCACCAGATCAAACGGGGGTGCAGATACGCAGTATTTT. This encodes CATRSNGGADTQYF.

The sample holds one count of this clone. The chain employs TRBV3-1 (or the pseudogene TRBV3-2) and TRBJ1-3, with TRBD1 matching over 7 bases. Germline V gene lookup returns CDR1 LGHDT and CDR2 YNNKEL (reference sequence). CDR3 length: 15 amino acids. J was trimmed by 2 bases and V by 3 bases; bases with no gene match: 4. The CDR3: CASSHNRGPGNTIYF. As DNA, the CDR3 is TGTGCCAGCAGCCACAACAGGGGACCTGGAAACACCATATATTTT.

This chain links TRBV2 with TRBJ2-3; D perhaps matches TRBD2 (6 bases). With 6 bases removed from V and 2 bases from J, the gap between germline ends came to 15 bases. Germline-derived CDR1 and CDR2 are SNHLY and FYNNEI. The CDR3 covers 15 residues. The CDR3 DNA follows: TGTGCCAGCAGCGAAAATAGCGGTTACACAGATACGCAGTATTTT. Translating it yields CASSENSGYTDTQYF.

This rearrangement joins TRBV4-2 to TRBJ2-1, with 9 bases lining up with TRBD2. In germline, CDR1 is LGHNA, CDR2 YNFKEQ. Germline trimming cut 2 bases from V and 2 bases from J; bases unmatched to any gene: 1. The CDR3 contains 15 residues. CDR3 DNA sequence: TGTGCCAGCAGCCAACTAGCGGGGACCTACAATGAGCAGTTCTTC. Its protein product is CASSQLAGTYNEQFF.

J is TRBJ1-4 and V is TRBV27, with D tentatively TRBD1 (6 bases). Deletions cut 6 bases from V and 0 bases from J, with 8 bases between. Germline V gene data show CDR1 as MNHEY and CDR2 as SMNVEV (reference sequence). This CDR3 is built from 14 residues. The CDR3 region is CASRDRATNEKLFF. The CDR3 DNA sequence: TGTGCCAGCAGGGACAGAGCAACTAATGAAAAACTGTTTTTT.

V usage is TRBV6-6 and J usage is TRBJ1-1; tentatively, D is TRBD1 (6 bases). The germline V gene has CDR1 MNHNY and CDR2 SVGAGI (reference sequence). Trimming shortened V by 5 bases and J by 6 bases, and 7 bases separated the two germline ends. This CDR3 contains 11 residues. Written as DNA, the CDR3 is TGTGCCAGCAGTAGACAGGCTGAAGCTTTCTTT. Its protein is CASSRQAEAFF.

J is TRBJ2-7 and V is TRBV28, with TRBD2 matching over 11 bases. V trimming: 5 bases; J trimming: 3 bases; junction bases outside the gene matches: 3. This CDR3 comprises 14 residues. Per the germline V gene, CDR1 is MDHEN and CDR2 is SYDVKM. This CDR3 is CASSRLAGSYEQYF. The CDR3 nucleotides read TGTGCCAGCAGTAGACTAGCGGGGAGCTACGAGCAGTACTTC.

The J gene is TRBJ1-3, the V gene TRBV4-1; no clear D. Germline CDR1 and CDR2: MGHRA and YSYEKL. The V end was cut by 1 base, the J end by 0 bases, with 1 base between. The CDR3 is made up of 13 amino acids. The CDR3 nucleotides read TGCGCCAGCAGCCAAGTCTCTGGAAACACCATATATTTT. Its protein product is CASSQVSGNTIYF.

The V call is TRBV4-1, the J call TRBJ1-6, with TRBD1 identical over 7 bases. The ends lost 6 bases at V and 1 base at J; junction bases unmatched: 9. CDR3 length: 17 residues. Germline V lookup: CDR1 MGHRA, CDR2 YSYEKL. This CDR3 reads CASSQTQGLSYNSPLHF. The CDR3 bases are TGCGCCAGCAGTCAAACACAGGGGCTATCCTATAATTCACCCCTCCACTTT.

This clone was observed a single time. The chain links TRBV7-9 to TRBJ2-2, with 7 bases fitting TRBD1. This CDR3 region has 15 residues. V lost 5 bases to trimming and J lost 4 bases; unmatched junction nucleotides: 7. Per germline, CDR1 SEHNR and CDR2 FQNEAQ (reference sequence). The CDR3 is CASSPKQGRTGELFF. The CDR3 nucleotides read TGTGCCAGCAGCCCGAAACAGGGGCGCACCGGGGAGCTGTTTTTT. The full variable domain, in which reference TRBV7-9 and TRBJ2-2 provide the parts outside the CDR3, is DTGVSQNPRHKITKRGQNVTFRCDPISEHNRLYWYRQTLGQGPEFLTYFQNEAQLEKSRLLSDRFSAERPKGSFSTLEIQRTEQGDSAMYLCASSPKQGRTGELFFGEGSRLTVL.

The table lists this clone with a count of one. V usage is TRBV2 and J usage is TRBJ2-3; weak D call: TRBD1 (5 bases). The CDR3 is 15 amino acids. V was trimmed by 4 bases and J by 6 bases, leaving 17 bases between them. CDR1 is SNHLY, CDR2 FYNNEI, per germline. The CDR3 loop is CASSVGATGEDTQYF. In nucleotides, the CDR3 is TGTGCCAGCAGTGTTGGGGCTACGGGTGAGGATACGCAGTATTTT. Filled out from reference TRBV2 and TRBJ2-3, the complete variable domain reads EPEVTQTPSHQVTQMGQEVILRCVPISNHLYFYWYRQILGQKVEFLVSFYNNEISEKSEIFDDQFSVERPDGSNFTLKIRSTKLEDSAMYFCASSVGATGEDTQYFGPGTRLTVL.

This clone was detected only a few times. The rearrangement links TRBV4-2 to TRBJ1-1; D may be TRBD1 (6 bases). This CDR3 comprises 14 residues. Trimming removed 8 bases from V and 4 bases from J, with 17 bases in between. Germline CDR1 reads LGHNA; CDR2 reads YNFKEQ. CDR3 loop: CASRPTWGPTEAFF. The CDR3 DNA reads TGTGCCAGCCGACCGACTTGGGGGCCCACTGAAGCTTTCTTT.